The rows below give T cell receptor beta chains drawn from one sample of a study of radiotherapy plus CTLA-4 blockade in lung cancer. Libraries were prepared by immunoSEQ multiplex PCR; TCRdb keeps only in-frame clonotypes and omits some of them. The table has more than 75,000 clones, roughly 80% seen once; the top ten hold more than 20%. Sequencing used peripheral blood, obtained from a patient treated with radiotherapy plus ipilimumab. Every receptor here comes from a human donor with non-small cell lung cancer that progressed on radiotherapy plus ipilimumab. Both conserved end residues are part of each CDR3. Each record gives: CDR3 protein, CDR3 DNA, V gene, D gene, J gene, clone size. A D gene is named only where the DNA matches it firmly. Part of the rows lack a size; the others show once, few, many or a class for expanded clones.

cdr3_aa: CAWSGGNPGNTIYF
cdr3_nt: TGTGCCTGGAGTGGGGGGAATCCTGGAAACACCATATATTTT
v_call: TRBV30
d_call: NA
j_call: TRBJ1-3
clone_size: NA

cdr3_aa: CASSAISRIRQYF
cdr3_nt: TGTGCCAGCAGTGCGATCTCGAGGATCAGGCAGTACTTC
v_call: TRBV6-5
d_call: NA
j_call: TRBJ2-7
clone_size: NA

cdr3_aa: CASSFWASSSYEQYF
cdr3_nt: TGTGCCAGCAGCTTTTGGGCGTCTAGCTCCTACGAGCAGTACTTC
v_call: TRBV7-9
d_call: NA
j_call: TRBJ2-7
clone_size: few

cdr3_aa: CASSTLIRESGDTQYF
cdr3_nt: TGTGCCAGCAGTACCTTAATACGGGAGTCTGGAGATACGCAGTATTTT
v_call: TRBV2
d_call: NA
j_call: TRBJ2-3
clone_size: NA

cdr3_aa: CASQAGQVNTGELFF
cdr3_nt: TGCGCCAGCCAAGCGGGACAGGTTAACACCGGGGAGCTGTTTTTT
v_call: TRBV5-1
d_call: NA
j_call: TRBJ2-2
clone_size: NA

cdr3_aa: CASSIDSRREKLFF
cdr3_nt: TGTGCCAGTAGTATAGATTCGCGGCGGGAAAAACTGTTTTTT
v_call: TRBV19
d_call: NA
j_call: TRBJ1-4
clone_size: many

cdr3_aa: CASSLGHSYEQYF
cdr3_nt: TGTGCCAGCAGCTTAGGCCATAGCTACGAGCAGTACTTC
v_call: TRBV11-2
d_call: NA
j_call: TRBJ2-7
clone_size: NA

cdr3_aa: CASSQDGGFYGYTF
cdr3_nt: TGCGCCAGCAGCCAAGATGGGGGATTCTATGGCTACACCTTC
v_call: TRBV4-1
d_call: NA
j_call: TRBJ1-2
clone_size: few

cdr3_aa: CASRVDRGGTEAFF
cdr3_nt: TGTGCCAGCAGAGTTGACAGGGGGGGGACTGAAGCTTTCTTT
v_call: TRBV6-1
d_call: TRBD1
j_call: TRBJ1-1
clone_size: NA

cdr3_aa: CASSYLTGGSGYTF
cdr3_nt: TGCGCCAGCAGCTACTTGACAGGGGGCAGTGGCTACACCTTC
v_call: TRBV5-1
d_call: TRBD1
j_call: TRBJ1-2
clone_size: NA

cdr3_aa: CAWSPEYVEAFF
cdr3_nt: TGTGCCTGGAGTCCCGAATATGTGGAAGCTTTCTTT
v_call: TRBV30
d_call: NA
j_call: TRBJ1-1
clone_size: NA

cdr3_aa: CASSPGTPETQYF
cdr3_nt: TGCGCCAGCAGCCCCGGGACCCCCGAGACCCAGTACTTC
v_call: TRBV4-1
d_call: NA
j_call: TRBJ2-5
clone_size: NA

cdr3_aa: CASIYGGYWGYTF
cdr3_nt: TGTGCCAGCATCTACGGGGGGTACTGGGGCTACACCTTC
v_call: TRBV2
d_call: NA
j_call: TRBJ1-2
clone_size: NA

cdr3_aa: CASSADRGHTEAFF
cdr3_nt: TGTGCCAGCAGCGCGGACAGGGGACACACTGAAGCTTTCTTT
v_call: TRBV5-4
d_call: TRBD1
j_call: TRBJ1-1
clone_size: NA

cdr3_aa: CASSSPDSRTEAFF
cdr3_nt: TGTGCCAGCAGTTCCCCGGACAGTCGGACTGAAGCTTTCTTT
v_call: TRBV6-5
d_call: NA
j_call: TRBJ1-1
clone_size: NA

cdr3_aa: CASSVEVGLLYNEQFF
cdr3_nt: TGTGCCAGCAGCGTAGAGGTGGGACTACTGTACAATGAGCAGTTCTTC
v_call: TRBV9
d_call: TRBD2
j_call: TRBJ2-1
clone_size: NA

cdr3_aa: CASCLAAVQETQYF
cdr3_nt: TGTGCCAGCTGCCTGGCAGCAGTCCAAGAGACCCAGTACTTC
v_call: TRBV28
d_call: NA
j_call: TRBJ2-5
clone_size: NA

cdr3_aa: CASSFLEAQGNQPQHF
cdr3_nt: TGTGCCAGCAGCTTCCTTGAGGCACAGGGCAATCAGCCCCAGCATTTT
v_call: TRBV7-2
d_call: NA
j_call: TRBJ1-5
clone_size: NA

cdr3_aa: CASSLEPSGGYTF
cdr3_nt: TGCGCCAGCAGCCTAGAGCCGTCAGGGGGCTACACCTTC
v_call: TRBV4-1
d_call: NA
j_call: TRBJ1-2
clone_size: NA

cdr3_aa: CASTGPGTGAEKLFF
cdr3_nt: TGTGCCAGCACCGGCCCGGGGACAGGGGCCGAAAAACTGTTTTTT
v_call: TRBV28
d_call: TRBD1
j_call: TRBJ1-4
clone_size: NA

cdr3_aa: CASSQGLVWGYEQYF
cdr3_nt: TGTGCCAGCAGCCAGGGACTAGTCTGGGGTTACGAGCAGTACTTC
v_call: TRBV28
d_call: TRBD2
j_call: TRBJ2-7
clone_size: NA

cdr3_aa: CASSPRARGYTF
cdr3_nt: TGTGCCAGCAGTCCGCGGGCTCGAGGCTACACCTTC
v_call: TRBV28
d_call: NA
j_call: TRBJ1-2
clone_size: NA

cdr3_aa: CASSRSGRESYNEQFF
cdr3_nt: TGTGCCAGCAGCCGTAGCGGGAGGGAGTCCTACAATGAGCAGTTCTTC
v_call: TRBV5-4
d_call: TRBD2
j_call: TRBJ2-1
clone_size: NA

cdr3_aa: CASSLGRGLVGQETQYF
cdr3_nt: TGTGCCAGCAGCTTGGGTAGGGGCTTAGTTGGCCAAGAGACCCAGTACTTC
v_call: TRBV5-4
d_call: NA
j_call: TRBJ2-5
clone_size: NA

cdr3_aa: CASSLGDNTGELFF
cdr3_nt: TGTGCCAGCAGCTTAGGAGACAACACCGGGGAGCTGTTTTTT
v_call: TRBV11-3
d_call: NA
j_call: TRBJ2-2
clone_size: medium-sized

cdr3_aa: CASSFSGRTEAFF
cdr3_nt: TGTGCCAGCAGTTTCTCAGGGAGGACTGAAGCTTTCTTT
v_call: TRBV27
d_call: NA
j_call: TRBJ1-1
clone_size: NA

cdr3_aa: CATSRDLWGNQPQHF
cdr3_nt: TGTGCCACCAGCAGAGATCTATGGGGAAATCAGCCCCAGCATTTT
v_call: TRBV15
d_call: NA
j_call: TRBJ1-5
clone_size: NA

cdr3_aa: CASSRLTGLVFF
cdr3_nt: TGTGCCAGCAGCCGCCTGACAGGGCTGGTGTTTTTT
v_call: TRBV28
d_call: TRBD1
j_call: TRBJ1-4
clone_size: NA